A single sample is the source of the 25 T cell receptor beta chains below, sequenced in a study of blood T cell repertoires in COVID-19. Sequencing used immunoSEQ multiplex PCR; TCRdb keeps in-frame clones, though not all of them. This sample yields 180,000 or so clones, of which approximately 89% are seen a single time; around 8% belongs to the top ten. The source material was peripheral blood. The receptors were gathered from a woman aged 60-70 years with acute or convalescent COVID-19.

This clone was counted once. The gene calls are TRBV30 and TRBJ1-1, with D hard to call. Germline V gene sequence: CDR1 GTSNPN, CDR2 SVGIG (reference sequence). The CDR3 has 11 amino acids. V was trimmed by 5 bases and J by 10 bases, leaving 14 bases between them. CDR3 DNA sequence: TGTGCCTGGGAAGGAGGAGAGGGAGCTTTCTTT. It specifies CAWEGGEGAFF.

The chain is built from TRBV11-2 and TRBJ1-6; D might be TRBD1 (5 bases). This CDR3 has 16 amino acids. V was pared by 5 bases and J by 3 bases, with 14 bases between. Germline V lookup: CDR1 SGHAT, CDR2 FQNNGV. CDR3 nucleotides: TGTGCCAGCAGCCCGACAGAACGAAACTATAATTCACCCCTCCACTTT. As protein: CASSPTERNYNSPLHF.

This clone turned up a few times. The genes are TRBV5-4 and TRBJ2-3, with TRBD2 matching 7 bases. J gave up 0 bases and V 1 base, and 2 bases lay outside the gene matches. In germline, CDR1 is SGHNT, CDR2 YYREEE (reference sequence). The CDR3 loop spans 15 amino acids. The CDR3 sequence is CASSLLADSTDTQYF. The CDR3 region has the DNA TGTGCCAGCAGCTTGCTAGCGGATAGCACAGATACGCAGTATTTT.

The chain is built from TRBV11-1 and TRBJ1-1; possible D gene TRBD1, 6 bases. The CDR3 length is 13 residues. The germline V and J ends were trimmed by 6 bases and 5 bases, with 13 bases remaining between them. Germline values: CDR1 SGHAT, CDR2 FQDESV (reference sequence). CDR3 DNA: TGTGCCAGCAGTCCACAGGGCTGGACTGAAGCTTTCTTT. Translation gives CASSPQGWTEAFF.

The CDR3 coding sequence is TGTGCCAGTCACCCCTCCCGGGACAGGGGGCCTCAGGAAAAACTGTTTTTT. Its protein is CASHPSRDRGPQEKLFF. This chain joins TRBV19 and TRBJ1-4; 12 positions agree with TRBD1. The junction had 15 bases not matched to a gene; V was cut back by 8 bases and J by 8 bases. Germline V CDR1 and CDR2: LNHDA, SQIVND (reference sequence). CDR3 size: 17 residues.

The J gene is TRBJ1-5, the V gene TRBV30; possible D gene TRBD1, 6 bases. The V and J ends lost 2 bases and 5 bases respectively, with 10 bases between them. CDR1 GTSNPN and CDR2 SVGIG come from the germline V gene (reference sequence). CDR3 size: 13 residues. The CDR3 reads CAWSTQGDQPQHF. CDR3 nucleotide sequence: TGTGCCTGGAGTACACAGGGAGATCAGCCCCAGCATTTT.

The chain's CDR3 is CAWSYREGRETQYF. CDR3 sequence (DNA): TGTGCCTGGAGTTATCGGGAGGGCCGTGAGACCCAGTACTTC. The chain couples TRBV30 to TRBJ2-5; 8 bases map to TRBD2. CDR3 length equals 14 residues. The V gene end was trimmed by 2 bases and the J gene end by 5 bases; junction bases not matched to a gene: 7. Per germline, CDR1 GTSNPN and CDR2 SVGIG (reference sequence). The entire variable domain, with the rest obtained from reference TRBV30 and TRBJ2-5, is as follows: SQTIHQWPATLVQPVGSPLSLECTVEGTSNPNLYWYRQAAGRGLQLLFYSVGIGQISSEVPQNLSASRPQDRQFILSSKKLLLSDSGFYLCAWSYREGRETQYFGPGTRLLVL.

About this clone: Other DNA sequences from this sample encode an identical CDR3 as well. The chain couples TRBV3-1 (or the pseudogene TRBV3-2) to TRBJ2-1, with TRBD2 identical over 9 bases. The V segment lost 4 bases and the J segment 5 bases; nucleotides outside the gene matches: 6. Germline CDR1 and CDR2: LGHDT and YNNKEL (reference sequence). The CDR3 loop spans 15 amino acids. For the CDR3, the DNA is TGTGCCAGCAGCCTTAGCGGGAGTTTGAACAATGAGCAGTTCTTC. Translating gives CASSLSGSLNNEQFF.

This clone was counted between two and nine times. The chain has TRBV6-2 or TRBV6-3 and TRBJ1-2, with 7 positions matching TRBD1. The CDR3 sequence is 12 residues long. Unmatched junction bases numbered 1, after V lost 4 bases and J lost 5 bases. CDR1 is MNHEY, CDR2 SVGEGT, per germline. CDR3 DNA sequence: TGTGCCAGCAGTTGGGACAGTTATGGCTACACCTTC. This sequence encodes CASSWDSYGYTF.

V usage is TRBV5-4 and J usage is TRBJ1-2, with 7 bases fitting TRBD1. CDR3 length: 14 residues. The V and J ends lost 3 bases and 1 base, in that order; junction bases with no gene match: 3. Germline CDR1 SGHNT, CDR2 YYREEE (reference sequence). CDR3 loop: CASSSTGFNYGYTF. The CDR3 nucleotides are TGTGCCAGCAGCTCGACAGGGTTTAACTATGGCTACACCTTC.

The chain recombines TRBV30 with TRBJ1-2; possible D gene TRBD1, 6 bases. V dropped 2 bases and J dropped 8 bases, with 12 bases sitting between them. The CDR3 has 12 amino acids. CDR1 and CDR2 from the germline V gene are GTSNPN and SVGIG (reference sequence). In DNA, the CDR3 is TGTGCCTGGAGTACCCAGGGGATCGGCTACACCTTC. Protein: CAWSTQGIGYTF.

V gene TRBV5-1 combines with J gene TRBJ1-3; weak D call: TRBD1 (6 bases). Trimming removed 2 bases at V and 2 bases at J, with 8 bases between. The CDR3 extends over 14 amino acids. Germline CDR1 is SGHRS and CDR2 is YFSETQ. CDR3 coding DNA: TGCGCCAGCAGCTTTTGGGGGCCTGGAAACACCATATATTTT. Translated, it gives CASSFWGPGNTIYF.

This chain uses TRBV19 with TRBJ1-1; no firm D call. The germline V gene encodes CDR1 LNHDA and CDR2 SQIVND (reference sequence). Trimming left V 1 base short and J 4 bases short, with 13 bases between. This CDR3 region has 15 residues. CDR3 nucleotide sequence: TGTGCCAGTAGTATAGTTATCTCTACTGGCACTGAAGCTTTCTTT. As protein: CASSIVISTGTEAFF.

This clone occurred once. The CDR3 is CASSLQGQNTEAFF. In DNA, the CDR3 is TGTGCCAGCAGTTTACAGGGGCAGAACACTGAAGCTTTCTTT. The V gene is TRBV27, the J gene TRBJ1-1; a possible D gene is TRBD1 (6 bases). CDR3 length: 14 residues. From germline, CDR1 is MNHEY and CDR2 SMNVEV (reference sequence). V gave up 2 bases and J gave up 1 base, with 8 bases separating them.

Details on this clone: Within the sample, other DNA sequences also encode this same CDR3. The V gene is TRBV28, the J gene TRBJ2-1; TRBD1 matches at 7 bases. The CDR3 spans 13 residues. The V and J ends lost 6 bases and 1 base, in that order; junction bases with no gene match: 0. The V gene's germline CDR1 is MDHEN and CDR2 SYDVKM. The CDR3 is CASRQGSYNEQFF. CDR3 in DNA: TGTGCCAGCAGACAGGGGTCCTACAATGAGCAGTTCTTC.

The rearrangement uses TRBV19 and TRBJ2-7, with D hard to call. V was pared by 9 bases and J by 1 base, with 10 bases between. Germline V gene sequence: CDR1 LNHDA, CDR2 SQIVND (reference sequence). CDR3 length: 12 residues. The CDR3 DNA reads as TGTGCCAGCCCGACGGGTTCCTACGAGCAGTACGTC. Its translation: CASPTGSYEQYV.

The gene calls are TRBV18 and TRBJ1-4; unclear D gene. Germline values: CDR1 KGHSH, CDR2 LQKENI. This CDR3 region has 17 residues. V was pared by 2 bases and J by 5 bases, with 18 bases between. The CDR3: CASSPIIVADPNEKLFF. Here the CDR3 DNA reads TGTGCCAGCTCACCAATAATAGTAGCGGACCCCAATGAAAAACTGTTTTTT.

J is TRBJ1-1 and V is TRBV28; D unclear. Germline loops: CDR1 MDHEN, CDR2 SYDVKM. The length of the CDR3 is 12 residues. With 8 bases removed from V and 7 bases from J, the gap between germline ends came to 14 bases. CDR3 in amino acids: CASFGTEREAFF. CDR3 bases: TGTGCCAGCTTCGGCACAGAACGTGAAGCTTTCTTT.

The chain has TRBV9 and TRBJ1-2, with D perhaps TRBD1 (5 bases). This CDR3 spans 15 amino acids. Trimming took off 4 bases at V and 4 bases at J, with 17 bases between the two ends. The germline CDR1 and CDR2 sequences are SGDLS and YYNGEE. The CDR3 protein is CASSSWGSQAYGYTF. The CDR3 nucleotides read TGTGCCAGCAGCTCCTGGGGCAGCCAAGCCTATGGCTACACCTTC.

The chain joins TRBV6-5 to TRBJ1-5; D is uncertain. The V end lost 6 bases, the J end lost 0 bases, and 6 bases lay between the germline ends. The germline V gene has CDR1 MNHEY and CDR2 SVGAGI. The CDR3 consists of 13 residues. CDR3 in DNA: TGTGCCAGCAGAGCGACTAGCAATCAGCCCCAGCATTTT. This sequence encodes CASRATSNQPQHF.

CDR3 coding DNA: TGTGCCAGCAGCCAGGGGCCCTTTAGGGCCTATGGCTACACCTTC. This translates into CASSQGPFRAYGYTF. The V call is TRBV13, the J call TRBJ1-2; D perhaps matches TRBD1 (6 bases). The CDR3 has 15 residues. V was cut by 5 bases and J by 4 bases, with 17 bases left in between. Germline CDR1 PRHDT, CDR2 FYEKMQ (reference sequence).

The chain is built from TRBV6-5 and TRBJ1-2; no definite D call. V lost 5 bases and J lost 7, with 14 bases in between. CDR1 and CDR2 from the germline V gene are MNHEY and SVGAGI. The CDR3 spans 13 residues. CDR3 coding DNA: TGTGCCAGCAGTAAGCTCAATAGTGGTGGCTACACCTTC. As protein: CASSKLNSGGYTF.

The rearrangement links TRBV5-1 to TRBJ1-1; possibly TRBD1 for D (6 bases). CDR3 length equals 17 residues. Germline V lookup: CDR1 SGHRS, CDR2 YFSETQ. V was pared by 1 base and J by 0 bases, with 16 bases between. The CDR3 here is CASSLSGTTSMNTEAFF. CDR3 nucleotides: TGCGCCAGCAGCTTGTCGGGGACAACTTCAATGAACACTGAAGCTTTCTTT.

This rearrangement joins TRBV3-1 (or the pseudogene TRBV3-2) to TRBJ2-6, with 10 bases that match TRBD2. Germline values: CDR1 LGHDT, CDR2 YNNKEL (reference sequence). Unmatched junction bases numbered 9, after V lost 0 bases and J lost 4 bases. CDR3 length equals 19 residues. CDR3 sequence: CASSQDRLAGVSGANVLTF. CDR3 nucleotide sequence: TGTGCCAGCAGCCAAGACCGGCTAGCGGGAGTGTCCGGGGCCAACGTCCTGACTTTC.

This clone was seen only a few times. This rearrangement joins TRBV19 to TRBJ2-2, with 13 nucleotides matching TRBD2. V lost 6 bases, J lost 7 bases, and 5 bases stayed unmatched. The germline V gene has CDR1 LNHDA and CDR2 SQIVND (reference sequence). The CDR3 is 15 amino acids. This chain's CDR3 is CASRGTSGKNGELFF. DNA of the CDR3: TGTGCCAGTAGAGGGACTAGCGGGAAAAACGGGGAGCTGTTTTTT.